This is a list of T cell receptor beta chains from one sample in a study of T cell responses to AZD1222 COVID-19 vaccine. Method: immunoSEQ multiplex PCR; TCRdb's copy keeps in-frame clones and lacks some. The sample has more than 75,000 clones; about nine tenths are singletons. Here the sequenced sample was peripheral blood, taken 28 days after the second AZD1222 dose. These receptor sequences come from an adult who received the AZD1222 COVID-19 vaccine. Both conserved end residues are part of each CDR3. The order of the fields is V gene, J gene, D gene, CDR3 length, CDR3 protein. D genes are given only for firm matches.

TRBV27	TRBJ2-5	TRBD1	15	CASSHGQGYRETQYF
TRBV10-3	TRBJ2-5	TRBD1	12	CATSRGRETQYF
TRBV19	TRBJ1-3	TRBD1	12	CAGTTGRNTIYF
TRBV6-5	TRBJ1-1	NA	13	CASKNSLNTEAFF
TRBV5-6	TRBJ2-7	NA	14	CASSLGVGRYEQYF
TRBV18	TRBJ2-7	NA	14	CASSLAGLTYEQYF
TRBV28	TRBJ1-2	NA	13	CASSFVGLWGYTF
TRBV29-1	TRBJ1-1	NA	11	CSVEVRGKAFF
TRBV11-3	TRBJ2-3	TRBD1	16	CASSRQGYSSTDTQYF
TRBV28	TRBJ2-2	TRBD2	12	CASSLSAGGVFF
TRBV9	TRBJ1-2	NA	14	CASSGPGHSDGYTF
TRBV10-3	TRBJ1-2	TRBD1	12	CAINGQGSGYTF
TRBV6-5	TRBJ1-1	TRBD1	14	CASSRDRVLTEAFF
TRBV27	TRBJ1-5	NA	14	CASSRGDSNQPQHF
TRBV6-2/TRBV6-3	TRBJ1-5	NA	16	CASSYWGTRSNQPQHF
TRBV5-4	TRBJ2-2	TRBD1	16	CASSNRGRRNTGELFF
TRBV5-1	TRBJ1-3	NA	14	CASSFDSSGNTIYF
TRBV4-1	TRBJ1-2	TRBD1	14	CASSSTDRGLGYTF
TRBV12-3/TRBV12-4	TRBJ1-1	NA	11	CASSLGIEAFF
TRBV19	TRBJ2-1	NA	12	CASSISNNEQFF
TRBV5-1	TRBJ2-3	NA	14	CASSLAGGRDTQYF
TRBV4-1	TRBJ2-2	NA	14	CASSRGTNTGELFF
TRBV18	TRBJ2-2	NA	16	CASSPPDTANTGELFF
TRBV3-1/TRBV3-2	TRBJ2-7	TRBD2	18	CASSQEGVRLAGSYEQYF
TRBV3-1/TRBV3-2	TRBJ1-5	TRBD1	17	CASSQEITGAGNQPQHF
TRBV27	TRBJ2-5	TRBD2	17	CASSSWTSGRSSETQYF
TRBV6-5	TRBJ2-2	NA	16	CASSFRQTANTGELFF
TRBV10-3	TRBJ1-2	NA	15	CAISARQDIKDGYTF
TRBV19	TRBJ2-3	TRBD2	15	CASSILLAGADTQYF
TRBV7-2	TRBJ2-1	TRBD2	16	CASTRLGLAVYNEQFF
TRBV18	TRBJ2-7	NA	13	CASSPRIGDEQYF
TRBV19	TRBJ1-5	NA	13	CASTQGRNQPQHF
TRBV7-8	TRBJ2-5	NA	13	CASSLGGLGTQYF
TRBV19	TRBJ2-6	TRBD2	16	CASSIGGSSGANVLTF
TRBV14	TRBJ2-2	TRBD1	16	CASSPAGQGNTGELFF
TRBV5-1	TRBJ1-4	NA	13	CASSLGRYEKLFF
TRBV5-1	TRBJ1-4	TRBD1	14	CASSQQGGGEKLFF
TRBV28	TRBJ1-2	NA	13	CASSLIWGRGYTF
TRBV7-2	TRBJ1-2	TRBD1	16	CASSSQTGQAYYGYTF
TRBV5-4	TRBJ1-1	TRBD1	14	CASSFGTGGTEAFF
TRBV28	TRBJ2-1	TRBD1	12	CALRGRSGEQFF
TRBV9	TRBJ1-5	NA	12	CASSVMNQPQHF
TRBV19	TRBJ1-2	TRBD1	14	CASSVDRGGYGYTF
TRBV2	TRBJ1-5	TRBD1	15	CASSADREVFQPQHF
TRBV28	TRBJ1-4	NA	16	CASSSAGGKGNEKLFF
TRBV19	TRBJ2-1	TRBD1	13	CASSISGGNEQFF